The next 6 T cell receptor beta chains were all read from a single sample in a study of lymphopenia after photon versus proton radiotherapy. Sequencing was performed with immunoSEQ multiplex PCR; in TCRdb, only in-frame clones are kept and a portion is missing. The table has more than 70,000 clones, about four fifths seen once; the top ten hold over 1.1%. The sample in question was peripheral blood, obtained from a patient treated with proton-based radiotherapy. The source is a man in his 60s with pancreatic cancer.

The chain links TRBV4-2 to TRBJ2-3; a possible D gene is TRBD2 (5 bases). The CDR3 covers 14 residues. With 4 bases removed from V and 3 bases from J, the gap between germline ends came to 11 bases. Per the germline V gene, CDR1 is LGHNA and CDR2 is YNFKEQ. This CDR3 is CASSPWTGTDTQYF. CDR3 nucleotides: TGTGCCAGCAGCCCATGGACTGGGACAGATACGCAGTATTTT.

CDR3 nucleotides: TGCGCCGCTGAGAGCGCCGACTCCTACGAGCAGTACTTC. It translates to CAAESADSYEQYF. The V gene is TRBV10-2, the J gene TRBJ2-7, with unresolved D. Germline V CDR1 and CDR2: WSHSY, SAAADI. V was shortened by 11 bases and J by 0 bases, with 14 bases between the two germline ends. This CDR3 contains 13 residues.

This sequence joins TRBV6-1 and TRBJ1-5; no reliable D call. Germline values: CDR1 MNHNS, CDR2 SASEGT. There are 15 residues in the CDR3. Trimming took 2 bases from V and 4 from J, leaving 12 bases between them. CDR3 in DNA: TGTGCCAGCAGTGAACTGCCCCAGATTAATCAGCCCCAGCATTTT. Amino acids: CASSELPQINQPQHF.

CDR3 region: CASSRQANEKLFF. The CDR3 region has the DNA TGTGCCAGCAGCCGACAAGCAAATGAAAAACTGTTTTTT. The chain combines TRBV7-2 with TRBJ1-4, with unresolved D. V was clipped by 5 bases and J by 5 bases, with 9 bases between them. The germline gives CDR1 SGHTA, CDR2 FQGNSA. This CDR3 has 13 residues.

J is TRBJ2-2 and V is TRBV19; D uncertain. This CDR3 is 14 amino acids long. Trimming removed 5 bases at V and 1 base at J, with 8 bases between. Germline V gives CDR1 LNHDA, CDR2 SQIVND (reference sequence). DNA of the CDR3: TGTGCCAGTAGTTGGGCAGGGAACACCGGGGAGCTGTTTTTT. It codes for CASSWAGNTGELFF.

The chain is built from TRBV27 and TRBJ2-1, with D perhaps TRBD1 (6 bases). Germline V gene sequence: CDR1 MNHEY, CDR2 SMNVEV (reference sequence). CDR3 length: 17 amino acids. V was pared by 5 bases and J by 0 bases, with 17 bases between. CDR3: CASSPAGTRSSYNEQFF. The CDR3 coding sequence is TGTGCCAGCAGTCCGGCCGGGACAAGGAGCTCCTACAATGAGCAGTTCTTC.